A few counts support the clone carrying this T cell receptor (beta chain). No antigen is known for it. This sample is part of a study of cytomegalovirus exposure and HLA in healthy donors. PCR primers comprised 60 Vbeta and 13 Jbeta primers. Original processing notes: It was a later analysis that counted about 80 million unique TCR beta chains, of which approximately 9.9 million were shared. Profiling relied on immunoSEQ multiplex PCR, and the TCRdb table lists in-frame clones only, not all of them. V, J and clone size reflect that table, while D and trimming were determined from the DNA. Here the sample spans roughly 100,000 clones, about an eighth being singletons. Germline V lookup: CDR1 SGHNT, CDR2 YYREEE (reference sequence). This CDR3 comprises 13 residues. Trimming removed 4 bases from V and 7 bases from J, with 13 bases in between. Whole-study results and caveats: In a later analysis, 15,000 to 20,000 TCR beta sequences were associated with HLA alleles at 0.05 false discovery rate. Follow-up analysis found HLA locus-dependent TCR association rates, highest for DRB1 and lowest for HLA-C. Common viral pathogens seemed to be connected with several of the most significant clusters, according to a later analysis.

The sequenced material came from PBMCs. This TCR derives from a man aged 35 to 55 in good health and CMV-seropositive. This rearrangement joins TRBV5-4 to TRBJ2-3; D not resolved. CDR3 sequence reads: CASSLDNRHTQYF. CDR3 DNA sequence: TGTGCCAGCAGCCTAGATAATCGGCATACGCAGTATTTT.